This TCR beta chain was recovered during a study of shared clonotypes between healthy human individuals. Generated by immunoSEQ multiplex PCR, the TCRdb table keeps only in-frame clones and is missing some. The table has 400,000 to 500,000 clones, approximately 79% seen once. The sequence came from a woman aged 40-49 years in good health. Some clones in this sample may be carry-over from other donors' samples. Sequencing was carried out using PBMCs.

This CDR3 reads CASSHMTGPTGELFF. The CDR3 nucleotides read TGCGCCAGCAGCCACATGACAGGTCCCACCGGGGAGCTGTTTTTT. This chain links TRBV4-1 with TRBJ2-2; a weak D match, TRBD1 (6 bases). Looked up from germline, CDR1 is MGHRA and CDR2 is YSYEKL. The CDR3 has 15 residues. V lost 3 bases and J lost 4, with 12 bases in between.